This passage covers 3 T cell receptor beta chains from one sample sequenced in a study of early T cells in non-severe SARS-CoV-2 infection. MiXCR, run by TCRdb on the 5' RACE reads, gives a single entry per CDR3 protein. The profile covers tens of thousands of distinct CDR3 sequences, with approximately 9.2% appearing a single time and about an eighth taken by the ten largest. The sample here was whole blood, taken at baseline. All receptors derive from an adult who was a healthcare worker with PCR-confirmed SARS-CoV-2 infection or an uninfected control (not recorded which).

The chain employs TRBV4-1 and TRBJ1-2; possible D gene TRBD1, 5 bases. This CDR3 is built from 16 residues. The germline gives CDR1 MGHRA, CDR2 YSYEKL. V was pared by 0 bases and J by 9 bases, with 20 bases between. The CDR3 region has the DNA TGCGCCAGCAGCCAAGACGAAGGCCAAGACAGTTCCCGCTACACCTTC. This encodes CASSQDEGQDSSRYTF.

This clonotype was detected a few times. The V call is TRBV19, the J call TRBJ2-3, with 9 bases fitting TRBD2. Trimming at V came to 5 bases and at J to 1 base, leaving 7 bases not matched to a gene. The CDR3 runs 16 residues. CDR1 is LNHDA and CDR2 is SQIVND in the germline V gene (reference sequence). CDR3 nucleotide sequence: TGTGCCAGTAGTTCAACTAGCGGGTATGGCACAGATACGCAGTATTTT. As protein: CASSSTSGYGTDTQYF.

This clonotype has only a few counts. V usage is TRBV11-2 and J usage is TRBJ2-2; TRBD2 aligns across 7 bases. Germline V gene data show CDR1 as SGHAT and CDR2 as FQNNGV. V shed 1 base and J 5 bases; nucleotides not matched to a gene: 4. This CDR3 contains 15 residues. CDR3 amino acids: CASSLARGSTGELFF. CDR3 in DNA: TGTGCCAGCAGCTTAGCTCGCGGGAGTACCGGGGAGCTGTTTTTT.